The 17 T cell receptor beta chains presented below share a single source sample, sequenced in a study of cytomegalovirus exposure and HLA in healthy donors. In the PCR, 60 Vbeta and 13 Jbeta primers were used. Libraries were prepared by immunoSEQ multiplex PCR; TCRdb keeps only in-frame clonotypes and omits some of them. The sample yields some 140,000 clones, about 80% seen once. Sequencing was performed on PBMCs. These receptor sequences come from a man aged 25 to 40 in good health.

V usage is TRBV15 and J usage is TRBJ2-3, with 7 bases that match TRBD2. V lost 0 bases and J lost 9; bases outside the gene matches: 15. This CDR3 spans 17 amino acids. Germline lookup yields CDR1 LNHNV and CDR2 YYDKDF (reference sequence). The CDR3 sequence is CATSRDLGGGGPGTQYF. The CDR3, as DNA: TGTGCCACCAGCAGAGATCTGGGGGGGGGAGGCCCAGGAACGCAGTATTTT.

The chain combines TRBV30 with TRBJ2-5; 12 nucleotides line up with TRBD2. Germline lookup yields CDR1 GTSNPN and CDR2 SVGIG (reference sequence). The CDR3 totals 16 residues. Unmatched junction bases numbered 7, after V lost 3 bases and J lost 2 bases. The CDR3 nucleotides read TGTGCCTGGAGCCCAGGGCTAGCGGGAGGGCAAGAGACCCAGTACTTC. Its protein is CAWSPGLAGGQETQYF.

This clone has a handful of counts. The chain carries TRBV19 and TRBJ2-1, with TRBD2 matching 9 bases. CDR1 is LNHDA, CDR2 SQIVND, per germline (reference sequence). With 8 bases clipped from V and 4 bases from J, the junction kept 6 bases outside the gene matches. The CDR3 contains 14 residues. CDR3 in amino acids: CASQSGRNYNEQFF. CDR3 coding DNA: TGTGCCAGTCAGAGCGGGAGGAATTACAATGAGCAGTTCTTC. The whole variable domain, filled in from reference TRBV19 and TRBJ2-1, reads DGGITQSPKYLFRKEGQNVTLSCEQNLNHDAMYWYRQDPGQGLRLIYYSQIVNDFQKGDIAEGYSVSREKKESFPLTVTSAQKNPTAFYLCASQSGRNYNEQFFGPGTRLTVL.

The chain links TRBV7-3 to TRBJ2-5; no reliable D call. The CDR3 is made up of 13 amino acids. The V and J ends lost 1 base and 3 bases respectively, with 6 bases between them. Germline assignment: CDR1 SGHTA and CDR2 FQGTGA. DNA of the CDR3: TGTGCCAGCAGCTTAAATGAGGAAGAGACCCAGTACTTC. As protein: CASSLNEEETQYF. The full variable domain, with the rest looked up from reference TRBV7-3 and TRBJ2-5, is GAGVSQTPSNKVTEKGKYVELRCDPISGHTALYWYRQSLGQGPEFLIYFQGTGAADDSGLPNDRFFAVRPEGSVSTLKIQRTERGDSAVYLCASSLNEEETQYFGPGTRLLVL.

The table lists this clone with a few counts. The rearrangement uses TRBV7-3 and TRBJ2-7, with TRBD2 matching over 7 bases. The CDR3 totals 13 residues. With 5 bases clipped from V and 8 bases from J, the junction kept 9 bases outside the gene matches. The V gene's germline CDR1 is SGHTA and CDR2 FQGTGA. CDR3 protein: CASSPRGDWKQYF. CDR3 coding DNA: TGTGCCAGCAGCCCCCGGGGGGATTGGAAGCAGTACTTC.

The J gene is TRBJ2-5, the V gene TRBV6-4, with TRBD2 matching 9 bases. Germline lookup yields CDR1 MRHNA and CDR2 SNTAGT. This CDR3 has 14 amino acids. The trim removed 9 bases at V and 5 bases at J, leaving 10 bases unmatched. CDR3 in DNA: TGTGCCAGTTTTGGCGGGAGGGCCCGGGAGACCCAGTACTTC. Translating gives CASFGGRARETQYF.

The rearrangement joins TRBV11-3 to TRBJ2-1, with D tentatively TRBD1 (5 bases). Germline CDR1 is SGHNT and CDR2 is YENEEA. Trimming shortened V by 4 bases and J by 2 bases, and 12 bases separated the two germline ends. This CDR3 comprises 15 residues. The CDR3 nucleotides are TGTGCCAGCAGCTCCAGTGGCAGGGCCTACAATGAGCAGTTCTTC. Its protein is CASSSSGRAYNEQFF.

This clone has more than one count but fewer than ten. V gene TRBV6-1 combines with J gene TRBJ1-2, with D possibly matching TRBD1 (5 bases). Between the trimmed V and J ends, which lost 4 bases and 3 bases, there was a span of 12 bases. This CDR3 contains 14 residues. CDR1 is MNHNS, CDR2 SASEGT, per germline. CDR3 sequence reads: CASSVQVIDYGYTF. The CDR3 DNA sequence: TGTGCCAGCAGTGTACAGGTTATCGACTATGGCTACACCTTC.

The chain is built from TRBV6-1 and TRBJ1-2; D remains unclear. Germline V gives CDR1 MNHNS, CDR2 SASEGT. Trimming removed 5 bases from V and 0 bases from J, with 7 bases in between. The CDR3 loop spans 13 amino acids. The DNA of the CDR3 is TGTGCCAGCAGTTCCATCCCTAACTATGGCTACACCTTC. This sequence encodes CASSSIPNYGYTF.

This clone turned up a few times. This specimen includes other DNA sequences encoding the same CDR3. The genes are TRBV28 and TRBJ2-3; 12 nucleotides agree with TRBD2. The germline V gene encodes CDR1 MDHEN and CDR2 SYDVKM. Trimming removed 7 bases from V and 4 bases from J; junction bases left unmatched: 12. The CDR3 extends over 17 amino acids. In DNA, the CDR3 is TGTGCCAGCAAGGTTCGACTAGCGGGAGTTGGCGCAGATACGCAGTATTTT. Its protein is CASKVRLAGVGADTQYF.

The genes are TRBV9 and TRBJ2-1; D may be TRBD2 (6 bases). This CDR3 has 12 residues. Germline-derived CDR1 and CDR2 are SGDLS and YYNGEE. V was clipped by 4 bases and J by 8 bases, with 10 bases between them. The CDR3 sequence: CASSPGEDEQFF. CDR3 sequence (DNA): TGTGCCAGCAGCCCTGGGGAGGATGAGCAGTTCTTC.

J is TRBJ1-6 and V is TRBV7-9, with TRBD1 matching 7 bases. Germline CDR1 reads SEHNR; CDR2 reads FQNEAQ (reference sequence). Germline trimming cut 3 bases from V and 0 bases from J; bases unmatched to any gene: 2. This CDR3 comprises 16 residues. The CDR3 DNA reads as TGTGCCAGCAGCTTCGACAGGGACTCCTATAATTCACCCCTCCACTTT. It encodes CASSFDRDSYNSPLHF.

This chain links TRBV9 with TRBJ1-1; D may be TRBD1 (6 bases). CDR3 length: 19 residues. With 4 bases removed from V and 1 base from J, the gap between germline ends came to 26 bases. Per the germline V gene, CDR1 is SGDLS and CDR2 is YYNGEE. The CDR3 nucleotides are TGTGCCAGCAGCCAATCGGGACATGTAATTTTCTCATCGAACACTGAAGCTTTCTTT. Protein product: CASSQSGHVIFSSNTEAFF.

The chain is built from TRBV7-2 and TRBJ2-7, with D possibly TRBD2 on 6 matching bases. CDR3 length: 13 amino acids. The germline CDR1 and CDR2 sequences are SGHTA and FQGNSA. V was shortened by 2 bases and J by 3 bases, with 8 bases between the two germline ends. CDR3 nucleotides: TGTGCCAGCAGCTTACGGGACTTCTACGAGCAGTACTTC. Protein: CASSLRDFYEQYF.

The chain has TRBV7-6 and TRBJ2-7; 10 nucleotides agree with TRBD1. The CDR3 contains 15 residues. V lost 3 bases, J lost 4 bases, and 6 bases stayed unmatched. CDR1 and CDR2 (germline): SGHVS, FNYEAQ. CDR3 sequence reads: CASSLGGDRGYEQYF. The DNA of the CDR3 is TGTGCCAGCAGCTTGGGGGGGGACAGGGGTTACGAGCAGTACTTC.

The CDR3 region has the DNA TGTGCCAGCTCACCACTTCGGACTAGCGTCTCCTACGAGCAGTACTTC. Translated, it gives CASSPLRTSVSYEQYF. The V gene is TRBV18, the J gene TRBJ2-7; TRBD2 aligns across 9 bases. Germline V lookup: CDR1 KGHSH, CDR2 LQKENI. This CDR3 spans 16 amino acids. V gave up 1 base and J gave up 0 bases; unmatched junction bases: 4. The full variable domain, rest sourced from reference TRBV18 and TRBJ2-7, is NAGVMQNPRHLVRRRGQEARLRCSPMKGHSHVYWYRQLPEEGLKFMVYLQKENIIDESGMPKERFSAEFPKEGPSILRIQQVVRGDSAAYFCASSPLRTSVSYEQYFGPGTRLTVT.

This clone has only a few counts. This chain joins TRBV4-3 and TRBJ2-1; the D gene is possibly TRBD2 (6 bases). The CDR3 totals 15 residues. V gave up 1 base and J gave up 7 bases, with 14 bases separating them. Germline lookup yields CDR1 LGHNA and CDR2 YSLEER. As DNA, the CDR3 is TGCGCCAGCAGCCAAGCGAGGTCGGGAGAAAATGAGCAGTTCTTC. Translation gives CASSQARSGENEQFF.